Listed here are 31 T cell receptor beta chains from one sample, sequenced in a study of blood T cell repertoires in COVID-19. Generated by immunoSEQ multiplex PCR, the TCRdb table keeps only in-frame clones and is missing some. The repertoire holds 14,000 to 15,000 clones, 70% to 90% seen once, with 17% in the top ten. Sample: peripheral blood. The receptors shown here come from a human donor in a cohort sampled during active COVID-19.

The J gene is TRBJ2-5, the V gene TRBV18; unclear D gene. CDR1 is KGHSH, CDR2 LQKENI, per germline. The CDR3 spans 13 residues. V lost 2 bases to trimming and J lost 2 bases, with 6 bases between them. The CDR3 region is CASSPDTQETQYF. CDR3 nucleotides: TGTGCCAGCTCACCAGACACACAAGAGACCCAGTACTTC.

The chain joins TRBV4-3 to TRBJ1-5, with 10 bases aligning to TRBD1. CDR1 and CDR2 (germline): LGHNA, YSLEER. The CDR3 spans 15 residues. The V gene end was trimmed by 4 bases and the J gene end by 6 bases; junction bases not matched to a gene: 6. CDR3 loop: CASSLLRDRGQPQHF. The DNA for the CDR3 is TGCGCCAGCAGCCTCCTCCGGGACAGGGGTCAGCCCCAGCATTTT.

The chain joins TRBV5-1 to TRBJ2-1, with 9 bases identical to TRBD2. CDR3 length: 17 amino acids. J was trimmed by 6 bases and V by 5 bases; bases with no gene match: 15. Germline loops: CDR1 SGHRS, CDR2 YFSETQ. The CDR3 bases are TGCGCCAGCAGTTTAATGTCGGGTCTAGCGGGGACCAATGAGCAGTTCTTC. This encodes CASSLMSGLAGTNEQFF.

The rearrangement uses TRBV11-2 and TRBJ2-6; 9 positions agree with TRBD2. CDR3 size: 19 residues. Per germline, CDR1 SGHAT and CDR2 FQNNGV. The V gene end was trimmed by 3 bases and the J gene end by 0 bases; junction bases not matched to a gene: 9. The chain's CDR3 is CASSFTFSGGVSGANVLTF. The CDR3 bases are TGTGCCAGCAGCTTTACATTTAGCGGGGGCGTCTCTGGGGCCAACGTCCTGACTTTC.

CDR3 residues: CASSLQGEDNEQFF. Here the CDR3 DNA reads TGCGCCAGCAGCCTCCAGGGGGAGGACAATGAGCAGTTCTTC. V is TRBV5-1 and J is TRBJ2-1, with D tentatively TRBD1 (7 bases). CDR1 and CDR2 (germline): SGHRS, YFSETQ. V lost 4 bases and J 5 bases, leaving 13 bases between the germline ends. The CDR3 runs 14 residues.

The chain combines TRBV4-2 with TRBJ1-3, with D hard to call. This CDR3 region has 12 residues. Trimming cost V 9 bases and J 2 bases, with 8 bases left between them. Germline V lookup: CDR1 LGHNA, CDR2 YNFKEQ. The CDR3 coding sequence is TGTGCCAGTAGAAACCCTGGAAACACCATATATTTT. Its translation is CASRNPGNTIYF.

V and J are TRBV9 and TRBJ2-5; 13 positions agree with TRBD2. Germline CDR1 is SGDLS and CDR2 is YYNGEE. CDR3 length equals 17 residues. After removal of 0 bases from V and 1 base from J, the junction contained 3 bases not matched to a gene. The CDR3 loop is CASSVGWTSGGQETQYF. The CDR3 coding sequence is TGTGCCAGCAGCGTAGGTTGGACTAGCGGGGGCCAAGAGACCCAGTACTTC.

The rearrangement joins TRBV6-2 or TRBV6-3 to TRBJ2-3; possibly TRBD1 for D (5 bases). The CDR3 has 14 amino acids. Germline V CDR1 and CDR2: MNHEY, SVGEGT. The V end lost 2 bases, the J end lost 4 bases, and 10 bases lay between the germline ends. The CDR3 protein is CASSYPDIADTQYF. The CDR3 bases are TGTGCCAGCAGTTACCCGGACATCGCAGATACGCAGTATTTT.

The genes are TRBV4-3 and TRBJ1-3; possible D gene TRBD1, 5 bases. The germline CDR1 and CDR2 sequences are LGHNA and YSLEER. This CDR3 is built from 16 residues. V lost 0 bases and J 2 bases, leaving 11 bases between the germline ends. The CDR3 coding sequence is TGCGCCAGCAGCCAAGACGTAGGAGGGGCTGGAAACACCATATATTTT. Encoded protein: CASSQDVGGAGNTIYF.

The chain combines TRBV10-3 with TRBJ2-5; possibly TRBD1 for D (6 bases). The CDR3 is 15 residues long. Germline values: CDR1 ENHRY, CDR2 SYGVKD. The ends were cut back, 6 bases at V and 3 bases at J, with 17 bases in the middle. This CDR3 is CAISPLPGTKETQYF. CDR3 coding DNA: TGTGCCATCAGCCCCCTCCCGGGGACAAAAGAGACCCAGTACTTC.

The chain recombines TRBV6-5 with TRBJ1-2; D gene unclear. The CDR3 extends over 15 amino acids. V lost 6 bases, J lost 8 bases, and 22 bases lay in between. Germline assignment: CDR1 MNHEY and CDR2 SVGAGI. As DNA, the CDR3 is TGTGCCAGCAGCACCCCAGCAGCTATTGGAGAAGGCTACACCTTC. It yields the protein CASSTPAAIGEGYTF.

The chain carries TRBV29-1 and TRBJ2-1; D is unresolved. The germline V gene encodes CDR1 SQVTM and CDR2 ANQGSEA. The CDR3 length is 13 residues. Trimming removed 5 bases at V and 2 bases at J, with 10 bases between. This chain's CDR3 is CSVLIVPYNEQFF. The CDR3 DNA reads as TGCAGCGTTCTTATAGTACCCTACAATGAGCAGTTCTTC.

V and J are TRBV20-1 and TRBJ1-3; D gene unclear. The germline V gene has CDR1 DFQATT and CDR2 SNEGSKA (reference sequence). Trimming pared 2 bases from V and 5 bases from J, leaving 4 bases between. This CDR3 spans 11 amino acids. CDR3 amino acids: CSARLRNTIYF. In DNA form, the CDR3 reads TGCAGTGCTAGATTAAGAAACACCATATATTTT.

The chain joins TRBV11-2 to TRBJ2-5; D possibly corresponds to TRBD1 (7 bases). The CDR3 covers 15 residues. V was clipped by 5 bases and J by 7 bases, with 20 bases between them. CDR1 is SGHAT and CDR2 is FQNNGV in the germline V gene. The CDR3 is CASSPLHGRGVTQYF. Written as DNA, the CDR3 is TGTGCCAGCAGCCCCCTTCATGGCAGGGGGGTGACCCAGTACTTC.

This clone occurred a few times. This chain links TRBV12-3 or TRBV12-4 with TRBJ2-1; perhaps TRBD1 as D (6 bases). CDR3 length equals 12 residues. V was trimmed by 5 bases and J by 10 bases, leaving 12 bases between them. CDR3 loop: CASSPFGTEQFF. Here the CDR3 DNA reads TGTGCCAGCAGTCCATTCGGGACAGAGCAGTTCTTC.

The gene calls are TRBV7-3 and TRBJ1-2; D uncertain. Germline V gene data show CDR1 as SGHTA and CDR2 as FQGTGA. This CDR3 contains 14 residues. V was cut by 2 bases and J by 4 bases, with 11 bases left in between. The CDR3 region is CASSLLPGSYGYTF. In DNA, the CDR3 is TGTGCCAGCAGCTTATTGCCGGGGAGCTATGGCTACACCTTC.

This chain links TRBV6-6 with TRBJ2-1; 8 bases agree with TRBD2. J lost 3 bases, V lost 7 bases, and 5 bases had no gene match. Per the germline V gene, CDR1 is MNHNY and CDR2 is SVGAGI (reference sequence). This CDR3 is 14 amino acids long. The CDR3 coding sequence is TGTGCCAGCAAGCGGGGGACCCTCTACAATGAGCAGTTCTTC. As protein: CASKRGTLYNEQFF.

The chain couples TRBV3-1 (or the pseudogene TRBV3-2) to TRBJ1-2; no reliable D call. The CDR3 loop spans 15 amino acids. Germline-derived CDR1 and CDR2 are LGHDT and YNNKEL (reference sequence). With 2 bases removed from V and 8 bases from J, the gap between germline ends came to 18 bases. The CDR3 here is CASSQRGGVEGGYTF. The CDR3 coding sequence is TGTGCCAGCAGCCAAAGAGGTGGGGTAGAGGGAGGCTACACCTTC.

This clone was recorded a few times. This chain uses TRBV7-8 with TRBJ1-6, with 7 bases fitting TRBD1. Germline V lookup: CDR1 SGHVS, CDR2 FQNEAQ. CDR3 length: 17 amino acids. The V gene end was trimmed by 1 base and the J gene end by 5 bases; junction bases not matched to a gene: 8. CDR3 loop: CASSLDLTGVDNSPLHF. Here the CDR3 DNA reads TGTGCCAGCAGCTTAGATTTAACAGGGGTTGATAATTCACCCCTCCACTTT. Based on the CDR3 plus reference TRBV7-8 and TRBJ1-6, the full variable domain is GAGVSQSPRYKVAKRGQDVALRCDPISGHVSLFWYQQALGQGPEFLTYFQNEAQLDKSGLPSDRFFAERPEGSVSTLKIQRTQQEDSAVYLCASSLDLTGVDNSPLHFGNGTRLTVT.

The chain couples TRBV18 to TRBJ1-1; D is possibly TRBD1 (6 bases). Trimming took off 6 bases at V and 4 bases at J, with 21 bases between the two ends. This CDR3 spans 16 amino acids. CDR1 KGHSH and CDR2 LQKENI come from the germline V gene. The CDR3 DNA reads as TGTGCCAGCTCTCCGGTTGGGCGGGGGCACGGCACTGAAGCTTTCTTT. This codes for CASSPVGRGHGTEAFF.

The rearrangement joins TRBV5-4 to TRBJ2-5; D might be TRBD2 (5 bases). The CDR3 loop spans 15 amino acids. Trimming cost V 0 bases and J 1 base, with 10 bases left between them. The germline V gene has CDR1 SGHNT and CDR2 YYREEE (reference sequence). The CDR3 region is CASSLGGNIQETQYF. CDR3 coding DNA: TGTGCCAGCAGCTTGGGAGGGAATATCCAAGAGACCCAGTACTTC.

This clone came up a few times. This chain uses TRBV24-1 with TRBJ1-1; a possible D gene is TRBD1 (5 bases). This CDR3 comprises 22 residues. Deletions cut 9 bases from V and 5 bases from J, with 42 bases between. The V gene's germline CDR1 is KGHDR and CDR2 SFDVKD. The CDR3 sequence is CATPGGPREGSTPTYPGTEAFF. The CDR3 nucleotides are TGTGCCACCCCGGGGGGTCCGCGGGAGGGGTCCACCCCTACCTATCCAGGTACTGAAGCTTTCTTT.

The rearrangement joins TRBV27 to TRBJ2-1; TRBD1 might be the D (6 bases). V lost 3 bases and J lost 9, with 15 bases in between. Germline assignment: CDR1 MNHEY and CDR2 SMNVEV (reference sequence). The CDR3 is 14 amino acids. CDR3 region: CASSLGRGSGEQFF. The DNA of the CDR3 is TGTGCCAGCAGTTTGGGCAGGGGTAGTGGTGAGCAGTTCTTC.

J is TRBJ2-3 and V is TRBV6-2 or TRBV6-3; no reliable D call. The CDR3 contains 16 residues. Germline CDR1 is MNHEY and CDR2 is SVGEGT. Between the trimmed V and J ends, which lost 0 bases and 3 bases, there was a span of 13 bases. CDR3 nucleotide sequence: TGTGCCAGCAGTTACTCGAAGTCCCCGGAGACAGATACGCAGTATTTT. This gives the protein CASSYSKSPETDTQYF.

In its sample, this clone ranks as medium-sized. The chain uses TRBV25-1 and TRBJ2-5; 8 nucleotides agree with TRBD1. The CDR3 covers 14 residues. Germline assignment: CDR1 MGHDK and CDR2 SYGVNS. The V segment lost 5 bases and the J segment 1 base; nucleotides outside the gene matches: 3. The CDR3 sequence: CASSLTGGQETQYF. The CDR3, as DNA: TGTGCCAGCAGTCTTACAGGGGGCCAAGAGACCCAGTACTTC.

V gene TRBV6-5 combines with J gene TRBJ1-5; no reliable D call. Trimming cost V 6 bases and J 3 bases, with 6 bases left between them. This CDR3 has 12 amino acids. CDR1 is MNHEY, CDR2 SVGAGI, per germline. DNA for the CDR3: TGTGCCAGCAGCGAGTCCAATCAGCCCCAGCATTTT. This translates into CASSESNQPQHF.

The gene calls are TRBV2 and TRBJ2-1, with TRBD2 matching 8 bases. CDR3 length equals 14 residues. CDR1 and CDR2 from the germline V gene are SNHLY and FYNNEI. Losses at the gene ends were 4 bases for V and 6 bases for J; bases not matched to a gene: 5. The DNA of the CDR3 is TGTGCCAGCAGTGTAGGGGCGGGGGGCAATGAGCAGTTCTTC. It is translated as CASSVGAGGNEQFF.

The CDR3 loop reads CASSGSGGLVTEAFF. The DNA for the CDR3 is TGTGCCAGCAGTGGGTCGGGAGGGTTGGTCACTGAAGCTTTCTTT. This chain uses TRBV2 with TRBJ1-1; D gene unclear. Trimming stripped 4 bases from V and 4 bases from J, with 16 bases between. Germline lookup yields CDR1 SNHLY and CDR2 FYNNEI. This CDR3 has 15 amino acids.

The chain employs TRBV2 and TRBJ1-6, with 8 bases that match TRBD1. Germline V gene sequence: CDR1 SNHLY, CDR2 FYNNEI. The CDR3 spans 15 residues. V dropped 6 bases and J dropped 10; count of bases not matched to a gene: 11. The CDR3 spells CASSPTTGVLSPLHF. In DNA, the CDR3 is TGTGCCAGCAGCCCCACGACAGGGGTATTATCACCCCTCCACTTT.

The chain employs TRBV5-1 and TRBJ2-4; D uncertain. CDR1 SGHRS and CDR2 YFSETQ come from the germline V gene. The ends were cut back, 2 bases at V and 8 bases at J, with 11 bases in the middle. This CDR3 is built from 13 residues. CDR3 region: CASSLGGEDIQYF. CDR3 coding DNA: TGCGCCAGCAGCTTAGGCGGAGAGGACATTCAGTACTTC.

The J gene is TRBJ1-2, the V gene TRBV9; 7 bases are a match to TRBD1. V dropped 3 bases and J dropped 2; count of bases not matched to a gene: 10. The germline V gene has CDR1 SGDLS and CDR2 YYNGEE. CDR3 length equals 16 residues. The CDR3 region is CASSASLWGQNYGYTF. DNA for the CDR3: TGTGCCAGCAGCGCCTCCTTGTGGGGACAGAACTATGGCTACACCTTC. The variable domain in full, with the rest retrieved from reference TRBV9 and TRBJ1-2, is DSGVTQTPKHLITATGQRVTLRCSPRSGDLSVYWYQQSLDQGLQFLIQYYNGEERAKGNILERFSAQQFPDLHSELNLSSLELGDSALYFCASSASLWGQNYGYTFGSGTRLTVV.